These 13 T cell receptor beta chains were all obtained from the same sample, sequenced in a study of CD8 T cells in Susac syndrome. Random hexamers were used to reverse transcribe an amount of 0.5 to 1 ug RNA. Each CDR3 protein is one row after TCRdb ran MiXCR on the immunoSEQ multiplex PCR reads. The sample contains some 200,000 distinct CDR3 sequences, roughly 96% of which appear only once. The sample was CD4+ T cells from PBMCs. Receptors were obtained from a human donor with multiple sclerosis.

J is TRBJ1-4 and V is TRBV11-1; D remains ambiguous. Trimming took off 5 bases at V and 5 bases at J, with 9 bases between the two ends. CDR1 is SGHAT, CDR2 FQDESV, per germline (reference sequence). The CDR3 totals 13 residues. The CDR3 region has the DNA TGTGCCAGCAGCCTCGGATACAATGAAAAACTGTTTTTT. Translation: CASSLGYNEKLFF.

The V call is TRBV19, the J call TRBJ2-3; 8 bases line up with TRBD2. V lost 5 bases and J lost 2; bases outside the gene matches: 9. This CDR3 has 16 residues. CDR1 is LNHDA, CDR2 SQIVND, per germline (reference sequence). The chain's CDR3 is CASSRRLGGDTDTQYF. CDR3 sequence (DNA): TGTGCCAGTAGTCGCCGCCTCGGGGGGGACACAGATACGCAGTATTTT. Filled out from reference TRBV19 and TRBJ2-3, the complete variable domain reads DGGITQSPKYLFRKEGQNVTLSCEQNLNHDAMYWYRQDPGQGLRLIYYSQIVNDFQKGDIAEGYSVSREKKESFPLTVTSAQKNPTAFYLCASSRRLGGDTDTQYFGPGTRLTVL.

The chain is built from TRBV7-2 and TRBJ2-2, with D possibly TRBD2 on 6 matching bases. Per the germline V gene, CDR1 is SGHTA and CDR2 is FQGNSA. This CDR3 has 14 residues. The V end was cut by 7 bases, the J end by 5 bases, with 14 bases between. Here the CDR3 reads CASTFGRRTGELFF. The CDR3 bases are TGTGCCAGCACCTTTGGGAGGAGGACCGGGGAGCTGTTTTTT.

The CDR3 spells CSAGAPGRLTGELFF. The CDR3 nucleotides are TGCAGTGCTGGGGCACCGGGACGCCTCACCGGGGAGCTGTTTTTT. The chain joins TRBV20-1 to TRBJ2-2, with D perhaps assigned TRBD1 or TRBD2 (5 bases each). Deletions cut 5 bases from V and 4 bases from J, with 17 bases between. CDR1 is DFQATT, CDR2 SNEGSKA, per germline (reference sequence). The CDR3 has 15 residues.

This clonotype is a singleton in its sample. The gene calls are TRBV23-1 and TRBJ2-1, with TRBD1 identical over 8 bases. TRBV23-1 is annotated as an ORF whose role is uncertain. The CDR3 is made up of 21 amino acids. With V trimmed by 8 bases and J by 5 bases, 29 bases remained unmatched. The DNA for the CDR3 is TGCGCCAGCCGACCTTCCACACCGGGACAGGAGACGATGGGTCACAACAATGAGCAGTTCTTC. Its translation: CASRPSTPGQETMGHNNEQFF.

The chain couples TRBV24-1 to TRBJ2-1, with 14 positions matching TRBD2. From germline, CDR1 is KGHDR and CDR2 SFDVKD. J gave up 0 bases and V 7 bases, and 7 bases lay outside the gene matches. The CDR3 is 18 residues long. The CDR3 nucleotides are TGTGCCACCAGGCTACCGACTAGCGGGAGGGACTCCTACAATGAGCAGTTCTTC. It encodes CATRLPTSGRDSYNEQFF.

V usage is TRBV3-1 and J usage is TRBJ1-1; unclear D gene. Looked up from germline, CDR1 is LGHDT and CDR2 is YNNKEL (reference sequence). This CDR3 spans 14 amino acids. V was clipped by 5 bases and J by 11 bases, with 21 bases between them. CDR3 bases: TGTGCCAGCAGCTCCCAGGACGCTCTAACTGGCGCTTTCTTT. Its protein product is CASSSQDALTGAFF.

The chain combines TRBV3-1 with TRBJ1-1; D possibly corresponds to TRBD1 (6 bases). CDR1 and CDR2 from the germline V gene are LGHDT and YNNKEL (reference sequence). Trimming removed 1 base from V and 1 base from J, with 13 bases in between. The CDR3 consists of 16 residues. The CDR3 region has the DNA TGTGCCAGCAGCCAAGTCCGGGGGCGACGGAACACTGAAGCTTTCTTT. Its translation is CASSQVRGRRNTEAFF.

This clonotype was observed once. The CDR3 DNA reads as TGCGCCAGCAGCCAAGATGAACTAGCGGGAGGCTTGGGCCAAGAGACCCAGTACTTC. It codes for CASSQDELAGGLGQETQYF. The chain recombines TRBV4-1 with TRBJ2-5, with 12 bases matching TRBD2. CDR1 MGHRA and CDR2 YSYEKL come from the germline V gene. CDR3 length: 19 amino acids. Trimming removed 0 bases from V and 1 base from J; junction bases left unmatched: 9.

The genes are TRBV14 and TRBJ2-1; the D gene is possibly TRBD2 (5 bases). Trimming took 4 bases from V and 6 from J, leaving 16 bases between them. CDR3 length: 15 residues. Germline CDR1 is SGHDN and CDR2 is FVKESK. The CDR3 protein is CASSPPGGPTNEQFF. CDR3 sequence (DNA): TGTGCCAGCAGCCCCCCCGGCGGGCCTACCAATGAGCAGTTCTTC.

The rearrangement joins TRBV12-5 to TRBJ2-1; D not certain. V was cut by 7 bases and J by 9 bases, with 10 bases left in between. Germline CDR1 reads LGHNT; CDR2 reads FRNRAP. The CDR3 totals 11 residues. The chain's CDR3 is CASARRGEQFF. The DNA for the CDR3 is TGTGCTAGTGCTCGGAGAGGTGAGCAGTTCTTC.

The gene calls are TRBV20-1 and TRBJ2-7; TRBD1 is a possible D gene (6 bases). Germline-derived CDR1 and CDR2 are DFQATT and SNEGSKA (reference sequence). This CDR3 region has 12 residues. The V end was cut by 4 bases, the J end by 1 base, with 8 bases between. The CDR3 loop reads CSAKGESYEQYF. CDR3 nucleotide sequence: TGCAGTGCTAAGGGGGAATCCTACGAGCAGTACTTC.

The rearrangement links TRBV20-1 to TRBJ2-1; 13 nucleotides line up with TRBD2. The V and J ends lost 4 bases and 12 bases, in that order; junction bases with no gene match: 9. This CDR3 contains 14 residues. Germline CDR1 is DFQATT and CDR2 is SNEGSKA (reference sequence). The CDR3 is CSATGLAGEGRQFF. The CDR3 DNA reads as TGCAGTGCTACCGGACTAGCGGGAGAGGGCCGGCAGTTCTTC.